This T cell receptor (beta chain) was found in a study of T cells in localized non-small cell lung cancer. Study observations and caveats: Maximal T cell clonality occurred in uninvolved adjacent lung, with tumor ranking below it. Researchers found a median around 58 of the top 100 tumor clones in adjacent lung. Investigators sequenced only a single tumor region, leaving heterogeneity possible.

The protocol was immunoSEQ multiplex PCR, while the TCRdb copy is restricted to in-frame clones and leaves out a portion. The sample holds roughly 35,000 clones, less than 95% seen once. The sample holds a few counts of this clone. Antigen unknown. The germline CDR1 and CDR2 sequences are SGHVS and FNYEAQ. The germline V and J ends were trimmed by 2 bases and 0 bases, with 8 bases remaining between them. This CDR3 region has 14 residues. The J gene is TRBJ2-7, the V gene TRBV7-6, with D maybe TRBD2 (5 bases). Source: peripheral blood mononuclear cells, taken before any cancer treatment. This clonotype was obtained from a female donor of 60 years or more with stage II lung adenocarcinoma. The CDR3 loop reads CASSLRESSYEQYF. The CDR3 nucleotides read TGTGCCAGCAGCTTACGGGAAAGCTCCTACGAGCAGTACTTC.